This TCR beta chain appears in the sequencing data of a study of T cell repertoires in cytomegalovirus infection. This CDR3 has 14 amino acids. J was trimmed by 6 bases and V by 7 bases; bases with no gene match: 10. The germline gives CDR1 SEHNR, CDR2 FQNEAQ (reference sequence). Via MiXCR, TCRdb re-called the reads, giving one row per CDR3 protein. In the table there are 170,000 or so distinct CDR3 sequences, about a sixth of which are singletons. For this clonotype: The antigen is undetermined.

The study's findings and limits: Within the response measured ex vivo, HLA-C-restricted CMV-specific TCR beta clonotypes were dominant. The cumulative frequency of public TCR beta families identified carriers of CMV plus the relevant HLA.

Input material: CD8+ T cells from PBMCs. The chain combines TRBV7-9 with TRBJ1-2; 8 bases map to TRBD1. This TCR was recovered from a human donor in good health (CMV status not recorded). Some clones in this sample may be carry-over from other donors' samples. The CDR3: CASIPAQGADGYTF. The CDR3, as DNA: TGTGCCAGCATCCCCGCCCAGGGGGCGGATGGCTACACCTTC. Full variable domain (remainder filled in from reference TRBV7-9 and TRBJ1-2): DTGVSQNPRHKITKRGQNVTFRCDPISEHNRLYWYRQTLGQGPEFLTYFQNEAQLEKSRLLSDRFSAERPKGSFSTLEIQRTEQGDSAMYLCASIPAQGADGYTFGSGTRLTVV.